The source of this TCR beta chain is a study of T cells after yellow fever vaccination. General observations from the study: Abundant contaminating clonotypes from the bulk population could appear in FACS-sorted repertoires. Researchers report a weaker secondary response that nonetheless peaked faster, day 5 versus 15.

This clonotype has only a few counts. Its antigen is currently unknown. The junction differs from germline at one of its ends, possibly a read error. Using its own MiXCR run on the 5' RACE reads, TCRdb lists one record per CDR3 protein. The sample records 250,000 to 300,000 distinct CDR3 sequences, less than 9.5% being singletons. The CDR3 is 13 amino acids. This chain uses TRBV12-3 or TRBV12-4 with TRBJ1-1, with D tentatively TRBD1 (5 bases). Sequenced here: CD4+ T cells sorted from PBMCs, sampled 5 days after the yellow fever booster vaccination. This clonotype originated in a man aged 18-30 years who received the YFV17D yellow fever vaccine. In DNA, the CDR3 is TGTGCCAGCAGTTTCCGGGTTGGGACTGTAGCTTTCTTT. The encoded protein is CASSFRVGTVAFF.